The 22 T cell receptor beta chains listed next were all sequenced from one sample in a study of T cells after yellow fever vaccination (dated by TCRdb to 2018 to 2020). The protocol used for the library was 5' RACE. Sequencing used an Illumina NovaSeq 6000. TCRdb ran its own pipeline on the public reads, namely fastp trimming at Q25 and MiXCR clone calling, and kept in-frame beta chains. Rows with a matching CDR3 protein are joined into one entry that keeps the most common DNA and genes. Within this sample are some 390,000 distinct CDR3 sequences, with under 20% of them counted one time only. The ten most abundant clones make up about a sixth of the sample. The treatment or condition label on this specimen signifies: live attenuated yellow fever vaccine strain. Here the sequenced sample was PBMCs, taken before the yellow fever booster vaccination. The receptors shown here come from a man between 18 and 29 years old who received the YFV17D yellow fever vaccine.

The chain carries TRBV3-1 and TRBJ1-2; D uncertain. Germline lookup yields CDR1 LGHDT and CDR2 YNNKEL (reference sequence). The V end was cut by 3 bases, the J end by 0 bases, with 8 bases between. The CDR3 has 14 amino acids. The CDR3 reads CASSQELANYGYTF. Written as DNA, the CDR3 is TGTGCCAGCAGCCAGGAATTAGCTAACTATGGCTACACCTTC.

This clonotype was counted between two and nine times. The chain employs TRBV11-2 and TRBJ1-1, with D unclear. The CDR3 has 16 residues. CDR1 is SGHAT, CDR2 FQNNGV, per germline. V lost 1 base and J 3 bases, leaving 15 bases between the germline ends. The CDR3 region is CASSLAPAPLDTEAFF. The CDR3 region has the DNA TGTGCCAGCAGCTTAGCCCCGGCCCCCCTGGACACTGAAGCTTTCTTT.

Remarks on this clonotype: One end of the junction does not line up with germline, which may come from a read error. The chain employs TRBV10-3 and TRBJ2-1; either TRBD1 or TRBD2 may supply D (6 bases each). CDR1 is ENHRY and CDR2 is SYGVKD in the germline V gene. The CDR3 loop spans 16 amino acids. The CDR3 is CAIGGHGGFSNNEQFF. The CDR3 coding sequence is TGTGCCATCGGGGGGCATGGCGGATTCTCCAACAATGAGCAGTTCTTC.

As DNA, the CDR3 is TGTGCCAGCAGCGTAGGTCAAGATACGCAGTATTTT. As protein: CASSVGQDTQYF. V is TRBV9 and J is TRBJ2-3; no reliable D call. Germline V lookup: CDR1 SGDLS, CDR2 YYNGEE. The CDR3 has 12 residues. Trimming took off 0 bases at V and 5 bases at J, with 4 bases between the two ends.

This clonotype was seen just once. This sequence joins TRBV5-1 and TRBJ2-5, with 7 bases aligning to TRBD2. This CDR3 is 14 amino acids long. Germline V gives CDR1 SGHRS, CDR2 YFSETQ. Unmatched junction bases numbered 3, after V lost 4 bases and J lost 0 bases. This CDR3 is CASSEGTNQETQYF. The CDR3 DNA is TGCGCCAGCAGCGAGGGGACTAACCAAGAGACCCAGTACTTC.

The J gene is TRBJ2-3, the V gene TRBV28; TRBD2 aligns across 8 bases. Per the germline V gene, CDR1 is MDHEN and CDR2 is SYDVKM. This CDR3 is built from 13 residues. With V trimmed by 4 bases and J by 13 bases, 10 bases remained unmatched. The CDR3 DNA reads TGTGCCAGCAGTTCAGCGGGGGCTCTAGTGGAGTATTTT. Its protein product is CASSSAGALVEYF.

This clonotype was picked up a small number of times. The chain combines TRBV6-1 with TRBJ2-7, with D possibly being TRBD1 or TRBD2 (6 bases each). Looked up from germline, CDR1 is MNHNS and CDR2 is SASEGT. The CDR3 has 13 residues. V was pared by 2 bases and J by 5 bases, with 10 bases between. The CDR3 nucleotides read TGTGCCAGCAGTGAACAGGGGACTCACGAGCAGTACTTC. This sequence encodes CASSEQGTHEQYF.

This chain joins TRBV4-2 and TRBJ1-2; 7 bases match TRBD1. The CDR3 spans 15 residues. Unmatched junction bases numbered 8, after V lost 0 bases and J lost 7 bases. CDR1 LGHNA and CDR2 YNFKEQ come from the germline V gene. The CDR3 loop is CASSQDHQTGLGYTF. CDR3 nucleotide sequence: TGTGCCAGCAGCCAAGATCACCAGACAGGGCTTGGCTACACCTTC.

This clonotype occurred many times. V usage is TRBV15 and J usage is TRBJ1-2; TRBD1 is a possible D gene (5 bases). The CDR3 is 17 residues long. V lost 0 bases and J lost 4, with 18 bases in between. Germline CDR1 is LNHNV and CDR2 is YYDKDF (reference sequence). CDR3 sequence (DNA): TGTGCCACCAGCAGAGATCGGGACGTCAGTTCGGTCTATGGCTACACCTTC. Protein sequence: CATSRDRDVSSVYGYTF.

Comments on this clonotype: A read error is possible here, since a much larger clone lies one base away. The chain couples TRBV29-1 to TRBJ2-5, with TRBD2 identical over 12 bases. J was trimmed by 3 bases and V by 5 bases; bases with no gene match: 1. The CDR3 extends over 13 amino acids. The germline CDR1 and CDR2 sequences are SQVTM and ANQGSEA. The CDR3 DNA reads TGCAGCGTTAGGACTAGCGGGAAAGAGACCCAGTACTTC. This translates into CSVRTSGKETQYF.

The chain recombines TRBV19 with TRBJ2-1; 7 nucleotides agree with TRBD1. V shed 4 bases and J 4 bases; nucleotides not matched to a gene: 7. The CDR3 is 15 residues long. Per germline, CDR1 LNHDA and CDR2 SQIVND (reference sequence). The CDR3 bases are TGTGCCAGTAGTACTAGGACAGGCGGGTACAATGAGCAGTTCTTC. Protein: CASSTRTGGYNEQFF.

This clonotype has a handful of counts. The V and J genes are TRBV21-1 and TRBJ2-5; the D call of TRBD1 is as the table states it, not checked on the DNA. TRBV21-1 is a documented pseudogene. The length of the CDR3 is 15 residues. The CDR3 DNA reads TGTGCCAGCAGCAAAGTTGGCACAGGGTTACAGACCCAGTACTTC. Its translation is CASSKVGTGLQTQYF.

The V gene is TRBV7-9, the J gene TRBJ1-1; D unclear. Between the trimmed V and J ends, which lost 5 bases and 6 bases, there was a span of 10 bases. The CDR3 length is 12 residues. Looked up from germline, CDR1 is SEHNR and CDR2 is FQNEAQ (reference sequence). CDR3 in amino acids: CASSPSGAEAFF. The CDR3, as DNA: TGTGCCAGCAGCCCTAGTGGCGCTGAAGCTTTCTTT.

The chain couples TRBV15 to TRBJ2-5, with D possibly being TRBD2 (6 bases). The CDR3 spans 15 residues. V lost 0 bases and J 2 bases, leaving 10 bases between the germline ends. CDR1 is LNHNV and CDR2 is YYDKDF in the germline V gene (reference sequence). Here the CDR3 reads CATSRDRGTQETQYF. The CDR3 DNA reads TGTGCCACCAGCAGAGATCGGGGGACTCAAGAGACCCAGTACTTC. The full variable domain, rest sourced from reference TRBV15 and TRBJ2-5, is DAMVIQNPRYQVTQFGKPVTLSCSQTLNHNVMYWYQQKSSQAPKLLFHYYDKDFNNEADTPDNFQSRRPNTSFCFLDIRSPGLGDTAMYLCATSRDRGTQETQYFGPGTRLLVL.

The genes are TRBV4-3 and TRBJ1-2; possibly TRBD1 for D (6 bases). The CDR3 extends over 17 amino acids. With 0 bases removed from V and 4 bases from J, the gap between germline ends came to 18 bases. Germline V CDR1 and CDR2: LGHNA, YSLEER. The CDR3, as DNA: TGCGCCAGCAGCCAAGATCAAACCAGGGGCCGACTCTATGGCTACACCTTC. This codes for CASSQDQTRGRLYGYTF.

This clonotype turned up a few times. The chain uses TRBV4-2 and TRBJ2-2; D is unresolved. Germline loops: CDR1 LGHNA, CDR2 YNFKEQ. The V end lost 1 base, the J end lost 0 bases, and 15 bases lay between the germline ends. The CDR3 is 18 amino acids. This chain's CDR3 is CASSQVLGQESNTGELFF. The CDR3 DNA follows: TGTGCCAGCAGCCAAGTTCTCGGCCAGGAGTCGAACACCGGGGAGCTGTTTTTT.

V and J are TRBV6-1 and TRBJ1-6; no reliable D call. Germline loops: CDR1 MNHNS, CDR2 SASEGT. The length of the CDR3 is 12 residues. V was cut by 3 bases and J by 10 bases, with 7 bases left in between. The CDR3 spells CASSEGRSPLHF. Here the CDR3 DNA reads TGTGCCAGCAGTGAGGGGAGATCACCCCTCCACTTT.

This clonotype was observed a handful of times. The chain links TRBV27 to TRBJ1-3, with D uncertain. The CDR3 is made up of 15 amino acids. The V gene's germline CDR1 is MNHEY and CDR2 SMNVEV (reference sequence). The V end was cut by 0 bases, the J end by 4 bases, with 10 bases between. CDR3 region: CASSLSWLGGNTIYF. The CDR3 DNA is TGTGCCAGCAGTTTATCGTGGCTGGGCGGAAACACCATATATTTT.

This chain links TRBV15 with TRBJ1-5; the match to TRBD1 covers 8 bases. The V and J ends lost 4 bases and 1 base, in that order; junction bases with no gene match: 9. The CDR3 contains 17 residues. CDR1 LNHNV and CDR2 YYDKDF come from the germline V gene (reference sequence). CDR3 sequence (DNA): TGTGCCACCAGCACAGACAGGGGCTACCTAAGCAATCAGCCCCAGCATTTT. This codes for CATSTDRGYLSNQPQHF.

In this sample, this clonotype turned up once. The CDR3 protein is CASSLTPLNTGELFF. The CDR3, as DNA: TGTGCCAGCAGCTTAACTCCCCTGAACACCGGGGAGCTGTTTTTT. This chain uses TRBV7-2 with TRBJ2-2; D is unclear. V was shortened by 2 bases and J by 1 base, with 8 bases between the two germline ends. The CDR3 has 15 amino acids. The V gene's germline CDR1 is SGHTA and CDR2 FQGNSA.

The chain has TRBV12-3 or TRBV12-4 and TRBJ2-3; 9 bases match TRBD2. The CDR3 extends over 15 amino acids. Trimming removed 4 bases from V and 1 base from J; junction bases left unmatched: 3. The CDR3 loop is CASSSVAGGTDTQYF. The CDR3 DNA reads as TGTGCCAGCAGTTCAGTAGCGGGGGGCACAGATACGCAGTATTTT.

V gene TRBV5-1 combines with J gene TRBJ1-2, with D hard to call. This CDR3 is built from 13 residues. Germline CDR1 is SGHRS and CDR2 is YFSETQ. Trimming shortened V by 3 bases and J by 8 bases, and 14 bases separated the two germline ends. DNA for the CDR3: TGCGCCAGCAGCTCCCCGCCCCTCCGGGGCTACACCTTC. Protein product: CASSSPPLRGYTF.